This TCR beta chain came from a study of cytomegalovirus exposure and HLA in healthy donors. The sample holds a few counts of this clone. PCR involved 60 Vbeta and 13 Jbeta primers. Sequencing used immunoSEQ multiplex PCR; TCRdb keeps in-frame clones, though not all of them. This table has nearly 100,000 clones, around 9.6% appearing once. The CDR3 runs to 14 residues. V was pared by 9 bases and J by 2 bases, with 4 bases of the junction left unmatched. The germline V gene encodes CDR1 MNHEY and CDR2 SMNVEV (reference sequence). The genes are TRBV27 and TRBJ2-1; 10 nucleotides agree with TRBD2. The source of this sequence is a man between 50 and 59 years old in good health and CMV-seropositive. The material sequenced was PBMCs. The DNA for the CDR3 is TGTGCCAGTCGGACTAGCGGCACCTACAATGAGCAGTTCTTC. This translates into CASRTSGTYNEQFF.